The 20 T cell receptor beta chains below all came from one sample that was sequenced in a study of chemoradiotherapy in HPV16-positive cancers. The method was immunoSEQ multiplex PCR; TCRdb's version includes in-frame clones alone and lacks a portion of them. The sample lists under 85,000 clones, almost 90% occurring once. The sequenced sample was blood, obtained from a patient who underwent chemoradiotherapy. Receptors originate from a human donor with HPV-associated anogenital cancer.

V gene TRBV5-1 combines with J gene TRBJ2-3, with 10 nucleotides matching TRBD2. The CDR3 spans 16 residues. Germline V gene sequence: CDR1 SGHRS, CDR2 YFSETQ. Trimming removed 4 bases from V and 1 base from J; junction bases left unmatched: 6. The CDR3 DNA is TGCGCCAGCAGCGGGCGGACTAGCGGTCGCACAGATACGCAGTATTTT. Protein: CASSGRTSGRTDTQYF.

The CDR3 protein is CASSQENRPPTPHGYTF. CDR3 sequence (DNA): TGCGCCAGCAGCCAGGAAAACCGGCCGCCGACCCCTCATGGCTACACCTTC. The chain is built from TRBV4-1 and TRBJ1-2; D uncertain. Trimming left V 3 bases short and J 6 bases short, with 23 bases between. CDR1 is MGHRA and CDR2 is YSYEKL in the germline V gene. This CDR3 has 17 amino acids.

V gene TRBV4-1 combines with J gene TRBJ2-2, with D uncertain. V was trimmed by 0 bases and J by 2 bases, leaving 10 bases between them. In germline, CDR1 is MGHRA, CDR2 YSYEKL. The CDR3 spans 16 residues. CDR3 in amino acids: CASSQESRINTGELFF. As DNA, the CDR3 is TGCGCCAGCAGCCAAGAATCGCGGATAAACACCGGGGAGCTGTTTTTT.

V gene TRBV5-1 combines with J gene TRBJ1-1; D call uncertain. V was cut by 0 bases and J by 5 bases, with 20 bases left in between. This CDR3 spans 17 amino acids. Germline V CDR1 and CDR2: SGHRS, YFSETQ. The CDR3 protein is CASSLGYWEEGRTEAFF. In nucleotides, the CDR3 is TGCGCCAGCAGCTTGGGGTACTGGGAGGAGGGTCGGACTGAAGCTTTCTTT.

The chain carries TRBV2 and TRBJ2-6, with a tentative D call TRBD1 (6 bases). The germline CDR1 and CDR2 sequences are SNHLY and FYNNEI. CDR3 size: 14 residues. V gave up 3 bases and J gave up 7 bases, with 10 bases separating them. In nucleotides, the CDR3 is TGTGCCAGCAGTGAGGGCAGGGGTGCCAACGTCCTGACTTTC. It encodes CASSEGRGANVLTF.

The sample holds one count of this clone. This chain links TRBV6-5 with TRBJ1-1; D is unresolved. The CDR3 runs 12 residues. The V end was cut by 6 bases, the J end by 7 bases, with 12 bases between. Germline loops: CDR1 MNHEY, CDR2 SVGAGI. The DNA for the CDR3 is TGTGCCAGCAGACCCCAAGGAGGTGAAGCTTTCTTT. Residues: CASRPQGGEAFF.

V gene TRBV27 combines with J gene TRBJ2-3; the D is unclear. Per the germline V gene, CDR1 is MNHEY and CDR2 is SMNVEV (reference sequence). Trimming cost V 2 bases and J 1 base, with 4 bases left between them. The CDR3 covers 13 residues. The CDR3 DNA is TGTGCCAGCAGTTTAGTGGGCACAGATACGCAGTATTTT. This gives the protein CASSLVGTDTQYF.

This rearrangement joins TRBV5-1 to TRBJ1-4, with D possibly being TRBD1 (6 bases). CDR1 is SGHRS and CDR2 is YFSETQ in the germline V gene. The CDR3 has 17 amino acids. The V gene lost 1 base and the J gene lost 5 bases, with 18 bases spanning the gap. The CDR3 loop is CASSLSLGGQRNEKLFF. The CDR3 DNA reads as TGCGCCAGCAGCTTGTCTCTCGGGGGACAACGAAATGAAAAACTGTTTTTT.

The rearrangement uses TRBV19 and TRBJ1-5; a weak D match, TRBD1 (5 bases). CDR1 and CDR2 (germline): LNHDA, SQIVND (reference sequence). V dropped 6 bases and J dropped 0 bases, with 15 bases sitting between them. The CDR3 runs to 16 residues. The CDR3: CASSQRGPSSNQPQHF. As DNA, the CDR3 is TGTGCCAGTAGCCAAAGGGGACCCTCTAGCAATCAGCCCCAGCATTTT.

V and J are TRBV2 and TRBJ2-5; TRBD2 might be the D (6 bases). The germline gives CDR1 SNHLY, CDR2 FYNNEI. Trimming stripped 3 bases from V and 3 bases from J, with 14 bases between. The CDR3 is made up of 15 amino acids. CDR3 amino acids: CASSEGLSRKETQYF. The CDR3 DNA sequence: TGTGCCAGCAGTGAGGGACTCTCGCGCAAAGAGACCCAGTACTTC. Full variable domain (remainder filled in from reference TRBV2 and TRBJ2-5): EPEVTQTPSHQVTQMGQEVILRCVPISNHLYFYWYRQILGQKVEFLVSFYNNEISEKSEIFDDQFSVERPDGSNFTLKIRSTKLEDSAMYFCASSEGLSRKETQYFGPGTRLLVL.

The chain is built from TRBV9 and TRBJ2-3, with TRBD2 matching 7 bases. The CDR3 sequence is 16 residues long. V lost 0 bases to trimming and J lost 2 bases; unmatched junction nucleotides: 6. Germline loops: CDR1 SGDLS, CDR2 YYNGEE. Written as DNA, the CDR3 is TGTGCCAGCAGCGTAGTGGCGGGGGAACCCACAGATACGCAGTATTTT. This encodes CASSVVAGEPTDTQYF.

This rearrangement joins TRBV13 to TRBJ1-1; D perhaps matches TRBD1 (5 bases). The V and J ends lost 6 bases and 7 bases respectively, with 18 bases between them. Germline CDR1 PRHDT, CDR2 FYEKMQ (reference sequence). The CDR3 contains 14 residues. CDR3 nucleotide sequence: TGTGCCAGCAGTATATCGGGACCGCAAGATGAAGCTTTCTTT. This codes for CASSISGPQDEAFF.

The chain carries TRBV10-3 and TRBJ1-1, with TRBD1 as a possible D gene (5 bases). Trimming removed 8 bases at V and 1 base at J, with 8 bases between. CDR1 and CDR2 (germline): ENHRY, SYGVKD. This CDR3 has 12 residues. This chain's CDR3 is CAIEGQNTEAFF. The DNA of the CDR3 is TGTGCCATCGAAGGACAGAACACTGAAGCTTTCTTT.

In DNA, the CDR3 is TGTGCCACCAGCGTCCCTCCGTCTAACTATGGCTACACCTTC. This sequence encodes CATSVPPSNYGYTF. The genes are TRBV2 and TRBJ1-2; D remains unclear. Trimming pared 10 bases from V and 0 bases from J, leaving 15 bases between. The germline V gene encodes CDR1 SNHLY and CDR2 FYNNEI. This CDR3 has 14 residues.

This chain links TRBV7-2 with TRBJ1-4; 9 nucleotides match TRBD1. J lost 3 bases, V lost 5 bases, and 7 bases had no gene match. The CDR3 is made up of 16 amino acids. Germline loops: CDR1 SGHTA, CDR2 FQGNSA. CDR3 DNA sequence: TGTGCCAGCAGCGTTGGGACAGGGTTTTCTAATGAAAAACTGTTTTTT. Protein product: CASSVGTGFSNEKLFF. Supplemented by reference TRBV7-2 and TRBJ1-4, the full variable domain reads GAGVSQSPSNKVTEKGKDVELRCDPISGHTALYWYRQSLGQGLEFLIYFQGNSAPDKSGLPSDRFSAERTGGSVSTLTIQRTQQEDSAVYLCASSVGTGFSNEKLFFGSGTQLSVL.

The chain couples TRBV5-6 to TRBJ1-5; no firm D call. V lost 0 bases to trimming and J lost 5 bases, with 15 bases between them. The germline gives CDR1 SGHDT, CDR2 YYEEEE. The length of the CDR3 is 16 residues. In DNA, the CDR3 is TGTGCCAGCAGCTTGGCCGGCCGCAGCCGGGATCAGCCCCAGCATTTT. Amino acid sequence: CASSLAGRSRDQPQHF.

The rearrangement joins TRBV9 to TRBJ1-1; D perhaps matches TRBD1 (5 bases). Germline CDR1 reads SGDLS; CDR2 reads YYNGEE. The CDR3 has 14 amino acids. V gave up 5 bases and J gave up 1 base, with 12 bases separating them. CDR3 residues: CASRWGGWNTEAFF. CDR3 in DNA: TGTGCCAGCAGGTGGGGGGGATGGAACACTGAAGCTTTCTTT.

The rearrangement uses TRBV19 and TRBJ2-1, with 7 bases that match TRBD2. Looked up from germline, CDR1 is LNHDA and CDR2 is SQIVND (reference sequence). Trimming took 7 bases from V and 4 from J; bases not matched to a gene: 4. This CDR3 comprises 13 residues. Here the CDR3 reads CASNSGQYNEQFF. CDR3 coding DNA: TGTGCCAGTAATAGCGGGCAGTACAATGAGCAGTTCTTC.

The chain employs TRBV2 and TRBJ2-7, with D possibly matching TRBD1 (6 bases). Germline-derived CDR1 and CDR2 are SNHLY and FYNNEI. The germline V and J ends were trimmed by 3 bases and 7 bases, with 13 bases remaining between them. The CDR3 is made up of 13 amino acids. The CDR3, as DNA: TGTGCCAGCAGTGACAGGGGATTGGGTGAGCAGTACTTC. It translates to CASSDRGLGEQYF.

The rearrangement uses TRBV6-1 and TRBJ1-5; D is uncertain. The CDR3 spans 12 residues. The germline V and J ends were trimmed by 7 bases and 4 bases, with 8 bases remaining between them. Germline V lookup: CDR1 MNHNS, CDR2 SASEGT. The CDR3 nucleotides read TGTGCCAGCAAACGGCCAAATCAGCCCCAGCATTTT. It is translated as CASKRPNQPQHF.